This T cell receptor beta chain is from a study of monozygotic twins with inflammatory bowel disease. TCRdb reprocessed the 5' RACE reads, with one entry per CDR3 protein and no DNA. The data include 200,000 to 250,000 distinct CDR3 sequences; the top ten clones carry 1.6%. The sequencing input was blood. The TCR originated in a human donor with ulcerative colitis or Crohn's disease, or a healthy co-twin of an affected twin (not recorded which).

The CDR3 sequence is CASSSFALNYGYTF. The rearrangement links TRBV12-3 or TRBV12-4 to TRBJ1-2. The CDR3 totals 14 residues.